This TCR beta chain was identified during a study of shared clonotypes between healthy human individuals. The protocol was immunoSEQ multiplex PCR, while the TCRdb copy is restricted to in-frame clones and leaves out a portion. Seen here are under 2,500,000 clones, under 97% observed once, and the top ten hold approximately 0.13%. Sequencing was done on a sample of naive CD4+ T cells sorted from blood. Subset indicated: CD45RA+ positively selected. This clonotype was obtained from a man aged 18 to 35 in good health.

CDR3 residues: CASSLGVGVSGNTIYF. The CDR3 region has the DNA TGTGCCAGCAGCTTAGGCGTGGGGGTCTCTGGAAACACCATATATTTT. The chain uses TRBV11-2 and TRBJ1-3; D might be TRBD1 (5 bases). Trimming stripped 1 base from V and 0 bases from J, with 10 bases between. The CDR3 extends over 16 amino acids. Germline V gene sequence: CDR1 SGHAT, CDR2 FQNNGV.